This T cell receptor (beta chain) was found in a study of shared clonotypes between healthy human individuals. Turning to the study itself: The donor group consisted of two women and a few men, aged 18 to 49. Whole-study results and caveats: Relative to clonotypes present in all four donors, those not shared had lower generation probabilities.

Germline loops: CDR1 SNHLY, CDR2 FYNNEI. The CDR3 runs 13 residues. Trimming left V 5 bases short and J 1 base short, with 5 bases between. With regard to this clone: No antigen is known for it.

CD8 memory merged CD45RO+ with CCR7-negative CD45RA+ TemRA cells. Sorted subsets were amplified in replicate PCRs using around 220 ng DNA, roughly 30,000 T cell genomes. Clones were read by immunoSEQ multiplex PCR, and TCRdb kept only the in-frame ones, dropping some. In the table there are over 300,000 clones, roughly 84% of which are singletons. This receptor was identified in a man between 18 and 35 years old in good health. Sequencing was done on a sample of memory CD8+ T cells sorted from blood. The subset denotes: CD45RO+ cells pooled with CCR7-negative TemRA cells. The chain joins TRBV2 to TRBJ2-2; D gene unclear. CDR3 DNA: TGTGCCAGCAGTTACATGAACACCGGGGAGCTGTTTTTT. Its translation is CASSYMNTGELFF.